This is a list of T cell receptor beta chains from one sample in a study of shared clonotypes between healthy human individuals. Data came from immunoSEQ multiplex PCR; TCRdb stores just in-frame clones and leaves some out. The sample has about 2 million clones; approximately 94% are singletons. The sample taken for sequencing was naive CD8+ T cells sorted from blood. The receptors were sampled from a man between 18 and 29 years old in good health. CDR3s include the opening cysteine and the closing phenylalanine or tryptophan. The order of the fields is CDR3 DNA, CDR3 protein, V gene, J gene, D gene, clone size. D genes are given only for firm matches. Clone size is stated in some rows and not others, as once, few, many or a class when expanded.

cdr3_nt: TGTGCCAGCAGCTCCGCCGAGGGGATCGAGCAGTACTTC
cdr3_aa: CASSSAEGIEQYF
v_call: TRBV7-6
j_call: TRBJ2-7
d_call: -
clone_size: -

cdr3_nt: TGCGCCAGCAGCGCGGGACTAGAGGCAGATACGCAGTATTTT
cdr3_aa: CASSAGLEADTQYF
v_call: TRBV5-1
j_call: TRBJ2-3
d_call: TRBD2
clone_size: -

cdr3_nt: TGTGCCAGCAGCTCGATCGGTACTGGACCCTACGAGCAGTACTTC
cdr3_aa: CASSSIGTGPYEQYF
v_call: TRBV7-2
j_call: TRBJ2-7
d_call: -
clone_size: -

cdr3_nt: TGTGCCAGCAGTTTAAGGGACAGTAACACAGATACGCAGTATTTT
cdr3_aa: CASSLRDSNTDTQYF
v_call: TRBV27
j_call: TRBJ2-3
d_call: TRBD1
clone_size: -

cdr3_nt: TGTGCCAGCCTGTCCCCATACGCTGGCACTGAAGCTTTCTTT
cdr3_aa: CASLSPYAGTEAFF
v_call: TRBV2
j_call: TRBJ1-1
d_call: -
clone_size: -

cdr3_nt: TGTGCCAGCAGTGGGCAGCGTGAGACCCAGTACTTC
cdr3_aa: CASSGQRETQYF
v_call: TRBV6-5
j_call: TRBJ2-5
d_call: -
clone_size: -

cdr3_nt: TGTGCCAGCAGCTCACCGGGACTAGCGTCCACCGGGGAGCTGTTTTTT
cdr3_aa: CASSSPGLASTGELFF
v_call: TRBV7-6
j_call: TRBJ2-2
d_call: TRBD2
clone_size: -

cdr3_nt: TGTGCCAGCAGTTTATTGACAGGGGCCTACGAGCAGTACTTC
cdr3_aa: CASSLLTGAYEQYF
v_call: TRBV27
j_call: TRBJ2-7
d_call: TRBD1
clone_size: -

cdr3_nt: TGCGCCAGCAGCCTACTAGCGGGGGACAATGAGCAGTTCTTC
cdr3_aa: CASSLLAGDNEQFF
v_call: TRBV4-1
j_call: TRBJ2-1
d_call: TRBD2
clone_size: -

cdr3_nt: TGTGCCAGCAGCTTAAATGGGGGACTGATTAACTATGGCTACACCTTC
cdr3_aa: CASSLNGGLINYGYTF
v_call: TRBV7-2
j_call: TRBJ1-2
d_call: -
clone_size: -

cdr3_nt: TGCAGTGCGAGAGTCCTGGGGTCCCTCCACTTT
cdr3_aa: CSARVLGSLHF
v_call: TRBV20-1
j_call: TRBJ1-6
d_call: -
clone_size: few

cdr3_nt: TGTGCCAGCAGCAAAATCGGAAAGAACGAGCAGTACTTC
cdr3_aa: CASSKIGKNEQYF
v_call: TRBV21-1
j_call: TRBJ2-7
d_call: -
clone_size: -